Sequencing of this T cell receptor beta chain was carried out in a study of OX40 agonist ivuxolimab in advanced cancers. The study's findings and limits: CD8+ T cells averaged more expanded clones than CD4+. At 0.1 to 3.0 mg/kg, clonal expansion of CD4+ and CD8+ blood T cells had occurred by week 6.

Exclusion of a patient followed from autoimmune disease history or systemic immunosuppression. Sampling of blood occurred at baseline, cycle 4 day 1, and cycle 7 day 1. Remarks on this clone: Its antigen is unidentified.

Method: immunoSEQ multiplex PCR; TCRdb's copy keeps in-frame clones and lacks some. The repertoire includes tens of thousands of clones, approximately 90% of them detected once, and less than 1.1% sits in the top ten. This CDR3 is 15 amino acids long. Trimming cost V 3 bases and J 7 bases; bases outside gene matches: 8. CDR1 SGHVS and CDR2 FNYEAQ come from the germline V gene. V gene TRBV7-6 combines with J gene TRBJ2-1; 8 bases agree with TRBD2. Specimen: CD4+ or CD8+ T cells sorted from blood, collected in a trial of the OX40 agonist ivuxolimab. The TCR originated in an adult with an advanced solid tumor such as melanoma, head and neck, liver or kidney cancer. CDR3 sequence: CASSFPGGPRNEQFF. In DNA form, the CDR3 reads TGTGCCAGCAGCTTCCCGGGAGGGCCAAGGAATGAGCAGTTCTTC.